Shown below are 25 T cell receptor beta chains from a single sample sequenced in a study of T-cell memory formation after mild COVID-19. One entry per CDR3 protein results from TCRdb running MiXCR on the 5' RACE reads. The repertoire has about 360,000 distinct CDR3 sequences, under 15% of them found once; the top ten carry around a fifth. Material: PBMCs or a T cell subset sorted from them (not recorded which). All receptors come from a man in his late teens or twenties who had mild COVID-19 (a few samples of this study predate the infection). Cell type and time point are not known.

This clonotype was detected a few times. This chain connects TRBV27 to TRBJ1-2, with TRBD1 as a possible D gene (6 bases). V lost 5 bases and J 8 bases, leaving 24 bases between the germline ends. Germline CDR1 and CDR2: MNHEY and SMNVEV (reference sequence). This CDR3 has 16 amino acids. The CDR3 DNA is TGTGCCAGCAGTGCCCGCAGGGGTTGGAGCTTTGACGGCTACACCTTC. Translation: CASSARRGWSFDGYTF.

The rearrangement links TRBV24-1 to TRBJ2-1; D call uncertain. Germline V gives CDR1 KGHDR, CDR2 SFDVKD. Trimming removed 3 bases at V and 5 bases at J, with 4 bases between. This CDR3 contains 12 residues. The CDR3 DNA is TGTGCCACCAGTGATGCTAACAATGAGCAGTTCTTC. This translates into CATSDANNEQFF.

V is TRBV9 and J is TRBJ1-1; no reliable D call. The CDR3 loop spans 17 amino acids. The germline CDR1 and CDR2 sequences are SGDLS and YYNGEE. V was cut by 3 bases and J by 0 bases, with 18 bases left in between. CDR3 protein: CASSAPEGRVMNTEAFF. The CDR3 DNA reads TGTGCCAGCAGCGCCCCGGAAGGGAGGGTGATGAACACTGAAGCTTTCTTT.

This clonotype was detected only a few times. The chain combines TRBV20-1 with TRBJ1-1, with TRBD1 matching over 8 bases. The V and J ends lost 3 bases and 10 bases, in that order; junction bases with no gene match: 7. Germline V gene lookup returns CDR1 DFQATT and CDR2 SNEGSKA (reference sequence). CDR3 length equals 12 residues. CDR3: CSARARDRRAFF. The CDR3 bases are TGCAGTGCTAGGGCAAGGGACAGGAGAGCTTTCTTT.

This clonotype showed up just a few times. The chain links TRBV6-2 or TRBV6-3 to TRBJ2-5; TRBD2 matches at 9 bases. With V trimmed by 6 bases and J by 4 bases, 9 bases remained unmatched. The CDR3 is 15 residues long. In germline, CDR1 is MNHEY, CDR2 SVGEGT. CDR3 loop: CASSHPAGGLETQYF. The CDR3 DNA is TGTGCCAGCAGCCACCCGGCGGGGGGGCTAGAGACCCAGTACTTC.

The CDR3 loop reads CASSPPSGIKHTFSSPIFVDTQYF. The DNA for the CDR3 is TGTGCCAGCAGCCCACCCTCCGGGATCAAGCACACGTTCAGCTCGCCGATTTTCGTGGATACGCAGTATTTT. The rearrangement joins TRBV7-2 to TRBJ2-3; tentatively, D is TRBD2 (5 bases). The CDR3 is made up of 24 amino acids. Germline values: CDR1 SGHTA, CDR2 FQGNSA. The V and J ends lost 5 bases and 6 bases respectively, with 45 bases between them.

The rearrangement uses TRBV6-2 or TRBV6-3 and TRBJ1-2; 7 positions match TRBD1. The V and J ends lost 2 bases and 4 bases, in that order; junction bases with no gene match: 4. The CDR3 length is 14 residues. From germline, CDR1 is MNHEY and CDR2 SVGEGT. The CDR3 region is CASSYRGPVYGYTF. CDR3 nucleotide sequence: TGTGCCAGCAGTTACAGGGGGCCCGTCTATGGCTACACCTTC.

This clonotype was counted many times. The gene calls are TRBV29-1 and TRBJ2-1; D gene unclear. V was shortened by 6 bases and J by 12 bases, with 12 bases between the two germline ends. The CDR3 is 10 residues long. Germline CDR1 is SQVTM and CDR2 is ANQGSEA. CDR3 DNA: TGCAGCGTCCACGAACTTGGGCAGTTCTTC. Protein: CSVHELGQFF.

This clonotype has ten or more counts. The rearrangement joins TRBV2 to TRBJ2-7; TRBD1 matches 11 bases. Germline CDR1 reads SNHLY; CDR2 reads FYNNEI. V lost 2 bases, J lost 3 bases, and 6 bases stayed unmatched. CDR3 size: 16 residues. In DNA form, the CDR3 reads TGTGCCAGCAGTGAATATCCCGGGACAGGGGGCTACGAGCAGTACTTC. It yields the protein CASSEYPGTGGYEQYF.

The table lists this clonotype with a few counts. The CDR3 loop is CASSLVSANEDTQYF. The CDR3 DNA reads TGTGCCAGCAGCTTAGTTAGCGCGAATGAGGATACGCAGTATTTT. V and J are TRBV7-2 and TRBJ2-3; TRBD2 is a possible D gene (5 bases). The CDR3 runs to 15 residues. Trimming shortened V by 1 base and J by 6 bases, and 14 bases separated the two germline ends. Germline loops: CDR1 SGHTA, CDR2 FQGNSA. The full variable domain, its missing parts supplied by reference TRBV7-2 and TRBJ2-3, is GAGVSQSPSNKVTEKGKDVELRCDPISGHTALYWYRQSLGQGLEFLIYFQGNSAPDKSGLPSDRFSAERTGGSVSTLTIQRTQQEDSAVYLCASSLVSANEDTQYFGPGTRLTVL.

CDR3: CASGHDRDHQPQHF. The CDR3 DNA reads TGTGCCAGCGGTCACGACAGGGACCATCAGCCCCAGCATTTT. The chain uses TRBV28 and TRBJ1-5; TRBD1 agrees at 7 bases. The CDR3 consists of 14 residues. Germline trimming cut 8 bases from V and 5 bases from J; bases unmatched to any gene: 9. CDR1 MDHEN and CDR2 SYDVKM come from the germline V gene.

This clonotype has only one observation. V is TRBV24-1 and J is TRBJ2-3; D is uncertain. V dropped 0 bases and J dropped 4 bases, with 4 bases sitting between them. The CDR3 is 13 residues long. CDR1 is KGHDR and CDR2 is SFDVKD in the germline V gene. As DNA, the CDR3 is TGTGCCACCAGTGATTTGCATTCAGATACGCAGTATTTT. Translation: CATSDLHSDTQYF.

In this sample, this clonotype turned up a few times. In nucleotides, the CDR3 is TGTGCCAGCAGCAGCCGGGACAGGGGAATTGGCTATGGCTACACCTTC. This codes for CASSSRDRGIGYGYTF. V is TRBV11-1 and J is TRBJ1-2; TRBD1 matches at 10 bases. The CDR3 has 16 residues. Germline V gene sequence: CDR1 SGHAT, CDR2 FQDESV (reference sequence). The V and J ends lost 5 bases and 4 bases, in that order; junction bases with no gene match: 10.

The gene calls are TRBV11-2 and TRBJ2-7; 8 bases fit TRBD2. Germline assignment: CDR1 SGHAT and CDR2 FQNNGV. V was pared by 0 bases and J by 4 bases, with 5 bases of the junction left unmatched. The CDR3 is 15 amino acids. The CDR3 DNA is TGTGCCAGCAGCTTAGATCGGGGCGGGAGGTACGAGCAGTACGTC. Protein product: CASSLDRGGRYEQYV.

This clonotype was counted a few times. The chain employs TRBV29-1 and TRBJ1-2; 8 positions match TRBD1. The V gene's germline CDR1 is SQVTM and CDR2 ANQGSEA. With 3 bases clipped from V and 3 bases from J, the junction kept 9 bases outside the gene matches. CDR3 size: 15 residues. CDR3 sequence (DNA): TGCAGCGTTGATGTCAGGGGGCAAGACTACTATGGCTACACCTTC. This encodes CSVDVRGQDYYGYTF.

This clonotype was picked up a small number of times. The V gene is TRBV15, the J gene TRBJ1-6; 10 nucleotides agree with TRBD1. CDR3 length: 15 amino acids. The J segment lost 9 bases and the V segment lost 1 base, leaving 3 bases of the junction unmatched. The germline V gene encodes CDR1 LNHNV and CDR2 YYDKDF (reference sequence). The CDR3 loop reads CATSRGGDRGSPLHF. The CDR3 DNA follows: TGTGCCACCAGCAGAGGGGGGGACAGGGGTTCACCCCTCCACTTT.

The V call is TRBV5-1, the J call TRBJ1-3, with 7 bases that match TRBD1. CDR3 length equals 17 residues. Germline V gene data show CDR1 as SGHRS and CDR2 as YFSETQ. V gave up 3 bases and J gave up 2 bases; unmatched junction bases: 11. The CDR3 bases are TGCGCCAGCAGCTCTGGACTGGGACAGCCCGCTGGAAACACCATATATTTT. This codes for CASSSGLGQPAGNTIYF.

This clonotype was found a few times. The rearrangement links TRBV18 to TRBJ2-1, with 10 positions matching TRBD1. The CDR3 extends over 16 amino acids. Germline trimming cut 3 bases from V and 4 bases from J; bases unmatched to any gene: 6. Germline loops: CDR1 KGHSH, CDR2 LQKENI. The CDR3 loop is CASSPLRQGAYNEQFF. CDR3 nucleotides: TGTGCCAGCTCACCGTTACGACAGGGGGCTTACAATGAGCAGTTCTTC.

This chain uses TRBV28 with TRBJ1-5, with a possible D match to TRBD1 (6 bases). The germline V and J ends were trimmed by 7 bases and 2 bases, with 15 bases remaining between them. CDR1 is MDHEN, CDR2 SYDVKM, per germline. The CDR3 is 15 amino acids. CDR3 sequence reads: CASIEGGVGNQPQHF. DNA of the CDR3: TGTGCCAGCATCGAAGGGGGGGTTGGCAATCAGCCCCAGCATTTT.

This clonotype was seen only a few times. The chain couples TRBV9 to TRBJ1-1; D gene unclear. V was pared by 5 bases and J by 3 bases, with 14 bases between. Germline lookup yields CDR1 SGDLS and CDR2 YYNGEE. The CDR3 has 14 residues. The CDR3 loop reads CASSSRWEDTEAFF. Here the CDR3 DNA reads TGTGCCAGCAGTTCTCGCTGGGAGGACACTGAAGCTTTCTTT.

This clonotype has only a few counts. The chain recombines TRBV7-2 with TRBJ2-2; no clear D gene. The CDR3 totals 11 residues. V shed 7 bases and J shed 6 bases, with 6 bases lying between them. In germline, CDR1 is SGHTA, CDR2 FQGNSA. CDR3 protein: CASTISGELFF. CDR3 sequence (DNA): TGTGCCAGCACCATTTCCGGGGAGCTGTTTTTT.

CDR3 in DNA: TGTGCCAGCAGCCCCCGACTAGCCAACCCCACCTACAATGAGCAGTTCTTC. Amino acid sequence: CASSPRLANPTYNEQFF. The chain combines TRBV4-2 with TRBJ2-1; 7 bases are shared with TRBD2. Germline values: CDR1 LGHNA, CDR2 YNFKEQ. J was trimmed by 2 bases and V by 4 bases; bases with no gene match: 11. The CDR3 extends over 17 amino acids.

The rearrangement joins TRBV6-5 to TRBJ2-2, with TRBD2 matching over 8 bases. V trimming: 6 bases; J trimming: 7 bases; junction bases outside the gene matches: 10. Germline V gives CDR1 MNHEY, CDR2 SVGAGI. This CDR3 is built from 15 residues. DNA for the CDR3: TGTGCCAGCAGCCTCTCACGGGGGGGTGTCGGGGAGCTGTTTTTT. Encoded protein: CASSLSRGGVGELFF.

In this sample, this clonotype turned up a few times. This chain uses TRBV6-2 or TRBV6-3 with TRBJ2-2; D uncertain. Germline-derived CDR1 and CDR2 are MNHEY and SVGEGT. The CDR3 runs 13 residues. V shed 2 bases and J shed 6 bases, with 7 bases lying between them. DNA for the CDR3: TGTGCCAGCAGTTACGGGTTAGCCGGGGAGCTGTTTTTT. Amino acid sequence: CASSYGLAGELFF.

This clonotype was seen at least ten times. The rearrangement joins TRBV5-1 to TRBJ1-1; possibly TRBD1 for D (5 bases). Looked up from germline, CDR1 is SGHRS and CDR2 is YFSETQ. The CDR3 has 16 amino acids. Trimming stripped 1 base from V and 0 bases from J, with 13 bases between. The CDR3 coding sequence is TGCGCCAGCAGCTTGTGGGGCGGAATAGTGAACACTGAAGCTTTCTTT. This encodes CASSLWGGIVNTEAFF.